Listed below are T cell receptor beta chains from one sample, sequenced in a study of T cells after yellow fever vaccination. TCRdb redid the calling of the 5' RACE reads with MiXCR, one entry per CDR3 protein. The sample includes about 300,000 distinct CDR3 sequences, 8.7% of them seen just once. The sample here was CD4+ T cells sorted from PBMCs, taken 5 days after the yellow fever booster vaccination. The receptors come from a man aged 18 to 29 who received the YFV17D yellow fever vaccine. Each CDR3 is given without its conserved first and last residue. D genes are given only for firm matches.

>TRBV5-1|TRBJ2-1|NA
ASSPRAGYNEQF
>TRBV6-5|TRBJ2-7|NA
ASSYSGSYEQY
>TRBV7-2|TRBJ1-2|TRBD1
ASSRWTGHGYT
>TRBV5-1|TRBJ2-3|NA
ASSLEGRMGVDTQY
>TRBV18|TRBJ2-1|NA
ASSPERLQF
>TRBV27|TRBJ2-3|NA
ASSRLTGPSTDTQY
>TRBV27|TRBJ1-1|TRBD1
ASSFSAGQGSNTEAF
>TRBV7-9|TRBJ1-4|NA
ASRAGDGPTNEKLF
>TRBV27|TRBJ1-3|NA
ASSLRDGGNTIY
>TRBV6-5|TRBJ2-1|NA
ASSYQGTYNEQF
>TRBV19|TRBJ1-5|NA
ASSIERRPQH
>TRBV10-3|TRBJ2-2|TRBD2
AISRGTSGGFDGELF
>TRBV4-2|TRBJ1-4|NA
ASSQDLATLGEKLF
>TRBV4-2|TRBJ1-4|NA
ASSQDFANEKLF
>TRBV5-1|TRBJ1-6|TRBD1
ASSLASGGNNSPLH
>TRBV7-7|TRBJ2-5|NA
ASSFGESQETQY
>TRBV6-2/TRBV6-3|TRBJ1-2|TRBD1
ASSSRTGSGYGYT
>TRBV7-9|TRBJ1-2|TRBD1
ASSLRDSYGYT
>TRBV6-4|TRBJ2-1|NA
ASSILASGSEQF
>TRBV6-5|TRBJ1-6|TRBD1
ASSYEGARLDSPLH
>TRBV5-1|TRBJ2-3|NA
ASSSTFGSTDTQY
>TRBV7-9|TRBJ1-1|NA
ASSTKSDIEREAF
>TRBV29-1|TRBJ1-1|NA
SGSGQLNTEAF
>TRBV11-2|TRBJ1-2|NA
ASSPDRQGGYT
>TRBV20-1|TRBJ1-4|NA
SARGLDNEKLF
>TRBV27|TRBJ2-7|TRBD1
ASSTRDRGSYEQY
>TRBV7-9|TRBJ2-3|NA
ASSLVTYTDTQY
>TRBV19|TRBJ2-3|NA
ASSPAVWVRDTQY
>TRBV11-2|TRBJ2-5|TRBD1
ASTGQAWQGAQY